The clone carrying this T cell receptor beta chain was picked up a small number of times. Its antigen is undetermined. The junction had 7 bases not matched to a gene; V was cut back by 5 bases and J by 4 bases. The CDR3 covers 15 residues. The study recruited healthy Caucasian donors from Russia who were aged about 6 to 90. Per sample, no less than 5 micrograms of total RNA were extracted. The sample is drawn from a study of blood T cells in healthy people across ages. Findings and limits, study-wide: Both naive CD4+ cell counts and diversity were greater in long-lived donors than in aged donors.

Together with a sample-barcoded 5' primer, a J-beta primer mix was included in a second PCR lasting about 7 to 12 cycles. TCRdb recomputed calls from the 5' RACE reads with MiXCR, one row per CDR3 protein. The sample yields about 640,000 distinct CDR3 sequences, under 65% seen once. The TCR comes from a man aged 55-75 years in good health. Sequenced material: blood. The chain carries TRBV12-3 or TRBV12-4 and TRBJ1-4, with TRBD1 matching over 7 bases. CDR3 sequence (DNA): TGTGCCAGCAGTGGGGACAGAACCCTTAATGAAAAACTGTTTTTT. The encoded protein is CASSGDRTLNEKLFF.